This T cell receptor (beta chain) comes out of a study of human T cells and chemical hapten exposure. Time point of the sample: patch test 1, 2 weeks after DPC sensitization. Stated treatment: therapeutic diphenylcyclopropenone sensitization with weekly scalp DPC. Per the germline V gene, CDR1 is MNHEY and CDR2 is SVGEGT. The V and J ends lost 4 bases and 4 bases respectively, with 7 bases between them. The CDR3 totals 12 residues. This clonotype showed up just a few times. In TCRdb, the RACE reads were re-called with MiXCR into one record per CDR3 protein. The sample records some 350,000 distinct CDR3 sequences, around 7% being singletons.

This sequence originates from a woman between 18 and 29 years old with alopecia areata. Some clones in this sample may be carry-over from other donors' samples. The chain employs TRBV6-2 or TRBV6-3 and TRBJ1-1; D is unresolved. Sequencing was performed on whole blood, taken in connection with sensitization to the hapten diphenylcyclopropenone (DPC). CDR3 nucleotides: TGTGCCAGCAGTTGGGTCTTCACTGAAGCTTTCTTT. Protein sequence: CASSWVFTEAFF.